The sample holds one count of the clone carrying this T cell receptor beta chain. Per the germline V gene, CDR1 is LNHNV and CDR2 is YYDKDF (reference sequence). V was pared by 0 bases and J by 1 base, with 6 bases between. The length of the CDR3 is 14 residues. This entry comes from a study of blood T cell repertoires in COVID-19. As for the study in general: COVID-19 samples from acute and convalescent phases originated in the United States, Italy and Spain.

Clinical histories supplied by participants themselves formed the basis of cohort assignment. As handled by the study authors: Quantification of nucleated cells was approximated via reference gene primer amplification. The data were produced by immunoSEQ multiplex PCR, yet TCRdb's version contains in-frame clones alone and is incomplete. V, J and clone size derive from that table, while D and trimming were established from the DNA sequence. Among 250,000 to 400,000 clones, approximately 87% were seen once, and the ten largest hold approximately 5%. The source of this sequence is a woman in her 30s who had recovered from COVID-19. Sequenced: PBMCs or T cells enriched from blood (not recorded which). The chain employs TRBV15 and TRBJ1-1; D is uncertain. CDR3 DNA: TGTGCCACCAGCAGAGATCCGGGGAACACTGAAGCTTTCTTT. This sequence encodes CATSRDPGNTEAFF.